Each of the 14 T cell receptor beta chains below was sequenced from the same sample in a study of blood T cells in healthy people across ages. Through a sample-barcoded 5' primer and a J-beta primer mix, a second PCR was run for about 6 to 11 cycles. MiXCR, applied by TCRdb to the 5' RACE reads, yields one record per CDR3 protein. The profile shows hundreds of thousands of distinct CDR3 sequences, about half of them singletons. Sequenced input: blood. These receptors came from a woman aged 60-75 years in good health.

The table lists this clonotype with a count of one. The junction differs from germline at one of its ends, possibly a read error. The chain joins TRBV29-1 to TRBJ2-1; 9 nucleotides line up with TRBD2. The length of the CDR3 is 14 residues. Per germline, CDR1 SQVTM and CDR2 ANQGSEA. This CDR3 is CSGAGGLSYNERYF. The CDR3 DNA reads TGCAGCGGAGCGGGAGGACTATCCTACAATGAGCGGTACTTC.

Notes on this clonotype: At one of its ends the junction is not consistent with the germline gene, which may arise from a read error. The V call is TRBV7-7, the J call TRBJ2-1; D is perhaps TRBD2 (5 bases). Germline values: CDR1 SSHAT, CDR2 FNYEAQ (reference sequence). The CDR3 loop spans 14 amino acids. The CDR3 bases are TGTGCTAGCAGCTTAGACGGGATTTACAATGAGCAGTTCTTC. Translation gives CASSLDGIYNEQFF.

For this clonotype: A junction end diverges from the germline sequence, so it may reflect a read error. The rearrangement joins TRBV20-1 to TRBJ1-4; possibly TRBD1 for D (5 bases). Per germline, CDR1 DFQATT and CDR2 SNEGSKA (reference sequence). CDR3 length equals 15 residues. The CDR3 region has the DNA TGCGGTGCTAGACCCCGGGGGTCTGTGGGGGAAAAACTGTTTTTT. Translated: CGARPRGSVGEKLFF.

The V call is TRBV6-1, the J call TRBJ2-1; 7 bases agree with TRBD2. V was clipped by 7 bases and J by 3 bases; unmatched bases: 15. There are 17 residues in the CDR3. Germline V CDR1 and CDR2: MNHNS, SASEGT. CDR3 region: CASTKRAMSGIYNEQFF. CDR3 nucleotides: TGTGCCAGCACTAAGCGGGCTATGAGCGGGATCTACAATGAGCAGTTCTTC.

This chain connects TRBV29-1 to TRBJ2-5; D is perhaps TRBD1 (6 bases). Trimming cost V 5 bases and J 11 bases, with 27 bases left between them. This CDR3 is 15 amino acids long. Germline V CDR1 and CDR2: SQVTM, ANQGSEA. As DNA, the CDR3 is TGCAGCGTTCTGAAGTTCGACAGGAAGTACGATGAGCAGTACTTC. This translates into CSVLKFDRKYDEQYF.

Details on this clonotype: A much larger clone lies a single base off, so this may be a read error. The rearrangement uses TRBV6-2 or TRBV6-3 and TRBJ2-5; 7 bases line up with TRBD2. The CDR3 is 15 amino acids. Germline V gene lookup returns CDR1 MNHEY and CDR2 SVGEGT. DNA for the CDR3: TGTGCCAGCAGTCTCGGGGACTATGCAAAAGAGACCCAGTGCTTC. Translated, it gives CASSLGDYAKETQCF.

This clonotype was counted a few times. The J gene is TRBJ2-7, the V gene TRBV20-1; 10 bases align to TRBD2. The V and J ends lost 4 bases and 4 bases, in that order; junction bases with no gene match: 7. Germline-derived CDR1 and CDR2 are DFQATT and SNEGSKA (reference sequence). This CDR3 contains 14 residues. CDR3: CSANLAGEEYEQYF. CDR3 nucleotide sequence: TGCAGTGCTAACCTAGCGGGAGAGGAGTACGAGCAGTACTTC.

This clonotype is a singleton in its sample. This chain uses TRBV6-1 with TRBJ1-2; TRBD1 is a possible D gene (6 bases). CDR1 and CDR2 from the germline V gene are MNHNS and SASEGT. Trimming stripped 3 bases from V and 6 bases from J, with 17 bases between. The CDR3 has 15 residues. Here the CDR3 DNA reads TGTGCCAGCAGTGATTTCCGACCGGGACACAATGGCTACACCTTC. Translating it yields CASSDFRPGHNGYTF.

In nucleotides, the CDR3 is TGTGCCAGCAGCTTGCCAGGAACCTACTACGAGCAGTACTTC. This translates into CASSLPGTYYEQYF. J is TRBJ2-5 and V is TRBV5-4, with D unresolved. The J call may be incorrect, as the DNA end agrees better with TRBJ2-7. CDR1 and CDR2 (germline): SGHNT, YYREEE (reference sequence). This CDR3 comprises 14 residues.

This clonotype was picked up many times. This chain connects TRBV3-1 to TRBJ2-5; tentatively, D is TRBD1 or TRBD2 (5 bases each). Trimming pared 6 bases from V and 2 bases from J, leaving 13 bases between. Per germline, CDR1 LGHDT and CDR2 YNNKEL (reference sequence). The CDR3 length is 14 residues. The CDR3 region is CASSAGASQETQYF. Here the CDR3 DNA reads TGTGCCAGCAGTGCCGGGGCCTCGCAAGAGACCCAGTACTTC.

This clonotype occurred once. The chain couples TRBV6-2 or TRBV6-3 to TRBJ2-4; TRBD2 matches at 13 bases. The CDR3 totals 21 residues. V shed 4 bases, J shed 0 bases, and the junction held 15 bases outside the gene matches. Germline loops: CDR1 MNHEY, CDR2 SVGEGT. The CDR3 sequence: CASSLVGLAGPGHLAKNIQYF. In DNA form, the CDR3 reads TGTGCCAGCAGTTTGGTGGGACTAGCGGGACCGGGACACCTAGCCAAAAACATTCAGTACTTC.

This clonotype came up a few times. The CDR3 reads CSVEPAGVYEQYF. CDR3 DNA sequence: TGCAGCGTTGAACCAGCGGGGGTCTACGAGCAGTACTTC. The chain links TRBV29-1 to TRBJ2-5; 8 bases are shared with TRBD2. Judging by the DNA end, TRBJ2-7 fits better; the J call may be wrong. This CDR3 is 13 amino acids long. Germline V gene sequence: CDR1 SQVTM, CDR2 ANQGSEA.

The chain combines TRBV28 with TRBJ2-5; TRBD2 agrees at 14 bases. The CDR3 is 16 amino acids. The V and J ends lost 7 bases and 11 bases, in that order; junction bases with no gene match: 15. The germline V gene has CDR1 MDHEN and CDR2 SYDVKM. The CDR3 loop reads CASTKVGLAGVNEQYF. The CDR3 DNA follows: TGTGCCAGCACCAAGGTGGGACTAGCGGGAGTCAATGAGCAGTACTTC.

This chain joins TRBV7-3 and TRBJ2-7; D may be TRBD1 or TRBD2 (5 bases each). CDR3 length equals 17 residues. Germline CDR1 is SGHTA and CDR2 is FQGTGA. Trimming left V 1 base short and J 3 bases short, with 19 bases between. This CDR3 is CASSLSPLQGDLYEQYF. Written as DNA, the CDR3 is TGTGCCAGCAGCTTAAGCCCCCTTCAGGGAGATCTCTACGAGCAGTACTTC.